This T cell receptor beta chain originates from a study of T cell repertoires in cytomegalovirus infection. Overall study: It was the public TCR beta signatures that indicated both CMV infection and matching HLA type. General study findings and limits: It was HLA-C-restricted CMV-specific TCR beta clonotypes that dominated the response ex vivo.

Each CDR3 protein gets one entry after TCRdb re-called the reads with MiXCR. The repertoire has fewer than 300,000 distinct CDR3 sequences, about 25% of them found once; the top ten carry around 13%. The table lists this clonotype with a few counts. Its antigen is as yet unknown. Material for sequencing was PBMCs. The source of this sequence is a human donor in good health (CMV status not recorded). Some clones in this sample may be carry-over from other donors' samples.

CDR3 sequence: CASSPYDEQYF. The CDR3, as DNA: TGTGCCAGCAGCCCCTACGACGAGCAGTACTTC. V and J are TRBV7-2 and TRBJ2-7, with unresolved D. This CDR3 region has 11 residues. Germline V gives CDR1 SGHTA, CDR2 FQGNSA. V lost 5 bases and J lost 5, with 7 bases in between.